This TCR beta chain comes out of a study of blood T cells in healthy people across ages. Alongside a J-beta primer mix, a sample-barcoded 5' primer served in a second PCR lasting roughly 7 to 12 cycles. TCRdb ran MiXCR on the 5' RACE reads and lists one entry per CDR3 protein. The sample lists fewer than 900,000 distinct CDR3 sequences, roughly 47% occurring once. The CDR3 length is 16 residues. V was pared by 5 bases and J by 7 bases, with 11 bases of the junction left unmatched. Germline CDR1 reads SQVTM; CDR2 reads ANQGSEA. The source is an older woman in good health. Input material: blood. This chain uses TRBV29-1 with TRBJ2-1; 13 positions agree with TRBD2. CDR3 sequence: CSVRTKLAGGPNEQFF. CDR3 DNA sequence: TGCAGCGTTCGGACCAAACTAGCGGGGGGGCCAAATGAGCAGTTCTTC.